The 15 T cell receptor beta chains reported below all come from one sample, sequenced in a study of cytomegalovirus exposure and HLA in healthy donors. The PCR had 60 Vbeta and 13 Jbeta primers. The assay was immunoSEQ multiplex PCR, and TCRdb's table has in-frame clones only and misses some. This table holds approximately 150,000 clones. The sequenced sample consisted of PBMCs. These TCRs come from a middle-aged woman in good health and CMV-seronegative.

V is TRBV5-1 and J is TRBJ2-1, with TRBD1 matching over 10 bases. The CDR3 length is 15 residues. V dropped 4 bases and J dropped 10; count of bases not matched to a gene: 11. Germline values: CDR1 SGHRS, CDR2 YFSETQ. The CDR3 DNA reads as TGCGCCAGCAGCCCTACCGGGACAGGGGTGACGGAGCAGTTCTTC. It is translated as CASSPTGTGVTEQFF.

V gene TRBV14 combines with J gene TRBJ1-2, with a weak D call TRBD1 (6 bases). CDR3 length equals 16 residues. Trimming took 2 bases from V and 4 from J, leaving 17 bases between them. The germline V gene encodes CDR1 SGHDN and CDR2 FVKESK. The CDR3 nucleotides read TGTGCCAGCAGCCAAAGGGGACACACTAACATCTATGGCTACACCTTC. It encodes CASSQRGHTNIYGYTF.

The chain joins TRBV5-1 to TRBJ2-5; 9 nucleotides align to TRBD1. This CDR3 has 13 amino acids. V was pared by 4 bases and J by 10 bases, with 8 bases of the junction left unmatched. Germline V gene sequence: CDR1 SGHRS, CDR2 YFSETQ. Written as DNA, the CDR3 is TGCGCCAGCAGCGAAGGGACAGGGAGTGACCAGTACTTC. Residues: CASSEGTGSDQYF.

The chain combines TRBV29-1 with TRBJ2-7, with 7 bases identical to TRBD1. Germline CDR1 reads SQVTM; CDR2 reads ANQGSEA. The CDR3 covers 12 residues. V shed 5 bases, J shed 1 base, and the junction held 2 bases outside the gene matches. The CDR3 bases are TGCAGCGTTATCAGGGGGTCCTACGAGCAGTACTTC. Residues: CSVIRGSYEQYF.

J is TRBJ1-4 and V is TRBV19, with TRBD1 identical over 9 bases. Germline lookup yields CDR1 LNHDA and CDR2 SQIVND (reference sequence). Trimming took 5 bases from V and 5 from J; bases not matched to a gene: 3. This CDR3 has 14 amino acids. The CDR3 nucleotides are TGTGCCAGTAGTTCGACAGGGGGAAATGAAAAACTGTTTTTT. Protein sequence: CASSSTGGNEKLFF.

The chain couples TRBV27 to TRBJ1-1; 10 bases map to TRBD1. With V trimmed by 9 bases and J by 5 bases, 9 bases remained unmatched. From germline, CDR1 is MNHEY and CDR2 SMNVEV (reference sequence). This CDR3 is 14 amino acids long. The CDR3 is CASSGTGARTEAFF. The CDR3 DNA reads TGTGCCAGTTCCGGGACAGGGGCGAGGACTGAAGCTTTCTTT.

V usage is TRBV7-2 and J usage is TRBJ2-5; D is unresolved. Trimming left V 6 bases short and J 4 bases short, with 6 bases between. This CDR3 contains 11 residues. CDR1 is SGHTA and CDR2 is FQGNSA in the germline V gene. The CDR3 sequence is CASSRVETQYF. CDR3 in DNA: TGTGCCAGCAGTCGTGTAGAGACCCAGTACTTC.

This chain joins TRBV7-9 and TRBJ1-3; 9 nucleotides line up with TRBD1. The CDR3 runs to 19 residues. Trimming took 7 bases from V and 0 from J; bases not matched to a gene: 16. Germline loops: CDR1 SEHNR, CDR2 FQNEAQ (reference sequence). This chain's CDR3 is CASIKRDRAFFISGNTIYF. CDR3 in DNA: TGTGCCAGCATCAAAAGGGACAGGGCCTTCTTCATCTCTGGAAACACCATATATTTT.

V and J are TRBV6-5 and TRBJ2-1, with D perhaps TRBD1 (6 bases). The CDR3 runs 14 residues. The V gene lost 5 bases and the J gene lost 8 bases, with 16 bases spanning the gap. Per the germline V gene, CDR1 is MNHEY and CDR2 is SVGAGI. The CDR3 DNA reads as TGTGCCAGCAGTACCTCTAACAGGGCCCATGAGCAGTTCTTC. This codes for CASSTSNRAHEQFF.

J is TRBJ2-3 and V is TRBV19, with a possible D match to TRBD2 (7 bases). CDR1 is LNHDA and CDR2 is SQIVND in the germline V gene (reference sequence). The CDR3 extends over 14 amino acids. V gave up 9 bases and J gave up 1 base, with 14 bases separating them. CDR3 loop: CASEGGLRTDTQYF. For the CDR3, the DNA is TGTGCCAGCGAGGGGGGGTTACGCACAGATACGCAGTATTTT.

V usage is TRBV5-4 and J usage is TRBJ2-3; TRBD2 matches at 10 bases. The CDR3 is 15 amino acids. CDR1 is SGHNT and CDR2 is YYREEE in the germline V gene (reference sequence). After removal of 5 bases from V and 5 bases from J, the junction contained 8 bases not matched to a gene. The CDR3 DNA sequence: TGTGCCAGCAGACAGCGGGGGGGCTTGAGAGATACGCAGTATTTT. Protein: CASRQRGGLRDTQYF.

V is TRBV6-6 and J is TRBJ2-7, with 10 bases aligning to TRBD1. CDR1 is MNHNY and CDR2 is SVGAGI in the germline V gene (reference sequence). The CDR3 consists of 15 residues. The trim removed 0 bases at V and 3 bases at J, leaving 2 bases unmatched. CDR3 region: CASSYSGQGVYEQYF. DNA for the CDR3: TGTGCCAGCAGTTACTCAGGACAGGGGGTCTACGAGCAGTACTTC.

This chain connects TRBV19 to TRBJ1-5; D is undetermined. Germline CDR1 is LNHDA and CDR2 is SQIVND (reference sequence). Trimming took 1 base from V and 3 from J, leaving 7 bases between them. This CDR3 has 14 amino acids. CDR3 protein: CASSIAGLNQPQHF. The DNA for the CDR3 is TGTGCCAGTAGTATAGCAGGACTCAATCAGCCCCAGCATTTT.

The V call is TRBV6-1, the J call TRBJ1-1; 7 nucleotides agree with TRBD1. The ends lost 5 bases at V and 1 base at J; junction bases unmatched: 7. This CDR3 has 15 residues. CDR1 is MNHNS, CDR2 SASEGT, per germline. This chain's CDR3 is CASSTWDSANTEAFF. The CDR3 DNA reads TGTGCCAGCAGTACCTGGGACAGCGCGAACACTGAAGCTTTCTTT.

In DNA, the CDR3 is TGTGCCAGTAGTCTTGGACAGGGTAGCTCCTACGAGCAGTACTTC. As protein: CASSLGQGSSYEQYF. This sequence joins TRBV19 and TRBJ2-7, with 8 bases identical to TRBD1. In germline, CDR1 is LNHDA, CDR2 SQIVND (reference sequence). The V segment lost 5 bases and the J segment 0 bases; nucleotides outside the gene matches: 6. The CDR3 totals 15 residues.